The 8 T cell receptor beta chains below were found in one sample sequenced in a study of shared clonotypes between healthy human individuals. Clones were sequenced by immunoSEQ multiplex PCR, and TCRdb holds only the in-frame ones, with some missing. The sample holds 2,500,000 or so clones, roughly 93% seen once. The specimen sequenced was naive CD4+ T cells from PBMCs. Documented subset: CD45RA+ positively selected. These TCRs come from a man aged 18 to 30 in good health. Some clones in this sample may be carry-over from other donors' samples.

CDR3 residues: CAISDINVRGQETQYF. The CDR3 DNA sequence: TGTGCCATCAGTGATATCAACGTTCGGGGACAAGAGACCCAGTACTTC. This chain links TRBV10-3 with TRBJ2-5; D perhaps matches TRBD2 (5 bases). V shed 3 bases and J shed 2 bases, with 16 bases lying between them. Looked up from germline, CDR1 is ENHRY and CDR2 is SYGVKD. This CDR3 region has 16 residues.

The chain uses TRBV5-1 and TRBJ2-1; TRBD1 matches at 8 bases. Per germline, CDR1 SGHRS and CDR2 YFSETQ. The CDR3 has 15 residues. The J segment lost 7 bases and the V segment lost 0 bases, leaving 6 bases of the junction unmatched. The DNA for the CDR3 is TGCGCCAGCAGCTTGGGGACAGGGCGTGAAAATGAGCAGTTCTTC. Translating gives CASSLGTGRENEQFF.

The genes are TRBV5-1 and TRBJ2-7; perhaps D is TRBD1 or TRBD2 (6 bases each). CDR1 and CDR2 from the germline V gene are SGHRS and YFSETQ. The CDR3 contains 15 residues. Trimming cost V 4 bases and J 0 bases, with 14 bases left between them. CDR3 protein: CASSRGDISSYEQYF. DNA for the CDR3: TGCGCCAGCAGCAGGGGGGACATAAGCTCCTACGAGCAGTACTTC.

The chain employs TRBV21-1 and TRBJ2-5; the listed D gene, TRBD2, was not tested against the DNA. TRBV21-1 is shown as a pseudogene. The CDR3 has 16 amino acids. Here the CDR3 DNA reads TGTGCCAGCTTTAGGGAAGCGGGAGGGCCGCAAGAGACCCAGTACTTC. It yields the protein CASFREAGGPQETQYF.

V and J are TRBV28 and TRBJ2-5; 10 nucleotides line up with TRBD2. Germline assignment: CDR1 MDHEN and CDR2 SYDVKM. V was pared by 5 bases and J by 6 bases, with 15 bases of the junction left unmatched. The CDR3 covers 17 residues. The CDR3 DNA follows: TGTGCCAGCAGTACACTGAGGTCTAGCGGGAGTGGAAAGACCCAGTACTTC. It encodes CASSTLRSSGSGKTQYF.

The genes are TRBV28 and TRBJ2-2; tentatively, D is TRBD1 (6 bases). Germline assignment: CDR1 MDHEN and CDR2 SYDVKM. This CDR3 has 15 residues. The V end lost 3 bases, the J end lost 3 bases, and 11 bases lay between the germline ends. CDR3 residues: CASSFRGVDTGELFF. Written as DNA, the CDR3 is TGTGCCAGCAGTTTCAGGGGAGTAGACACCGGGGAGCTGTTTTTT.

The chain employs TRBV19 and TRBJ2-2; D gene unclear. The CDR3 sequence is 17 residues long. CDR1 is LNHDA, CDR2 SQIVND, per germline (reference sequence). Between the trimmed V and J ends, which lost 7 bases and 6 bases, there was a span of 24 bases. DNA for the CDR3: TGTGCCAGTATTCTGTCGGGCCAAGGGCGGTGGGCCGGGGAGCTGTTTTTT. This codes for CASILSGQGRWAGELFF.

A word on this clone: The sample contains more than one DNA sequence encoding this CDR3. The chain has TRBV25-1 and TRBJ2-7, with D perhaps matching TRBD2 (6 bases). The CDR3 spans 14 residues. The V end lost 0 bases, the J end lost 4 bases, and 10 bases lay between the germline ends. CDR1 and CDR2 (germline): MGHDK, SYGVNS. The CDR3 loop is CASSEYGGRYEQYF. Here the CDR3 DNA reads TGTGCCAGCAGTGAATATGGGGGGAGGTACGAGCAGTACTTC.